Following are 24 T cell receptor beta chains from one sample sequenced in a study of T-cell reconstitution after alpha-beta-depleted transplantation in children. Unique molecular identifiers featured in how the TCRbeta library was prepared. MiXCR was run by TCRdb on the PCR reads, yielding one entry per CDR3 protein. The table includes hundreds of thousands of distinct CDR3 sequences, roughly 14% detected once. Here the sequenced sample was PBMCs, taken before TCRalphabeta/CD19-depleted stem cell transplant. The receptors derive from a girl aged 2-9 years with congenital amegakaryocytic thrombocytopenia, due to receive a stem cell transplant.

There are many counts of this clonotype. The DNA for the CDR3 is TGCAGTCGCTGGAATTGGAGGAGAATGGAGACCCAGTACTTC. Translated: CSRWNWRRMETQYF. The V call is TRBV20-1, the J call TRBJ2-5; TRBD2 is a possible D gene (5 bases). CDR1 DFQATT and CDR2 SNEGSKA come from the germline V gene (reference sequence). With 8 bases removed from V and 5 bases from J, the gap between germline ends came to 21 bases. The CDR3 is 14 amino acids.

This clonotype was recorded many times. The gene calls are TRBV3-1 and TRBJ2-7; D is uncertain. Trimming left V 2 bases short and J 6 bases short, with 11 bases between. The germline V gene has CDR1 LGHDT and CDR2 YNNKEL (reference sequence). The CDR3 sequence is 13 residues long. The CDR3 region has the DNA TGTGCCAGCAGCCAATTCTCAGTGGGCGAGCAGTACTTC. Protein product: CASSQFSVGEQYF.

In its sample, this clonotype was seen many times. V usage is TRBV5-1 and J usage is TRBJ2-1, with D possibly being TRBD2 (6 bases). Per the germline V gene, CDR1 is SGHRS and CDR2 is YFSETQ. Between the trimmed V and J ends, which lost 4 bases and 9 bases, there was a span of 14 bases. The CDR3 covers 13 residues. The CDR3 sequence: CASSASSSAEQFF. The CDR3 nucleotides are TGCGCCAGCAGCGCCTCTTCTAGCGCTGAGCAGTTCTTC.

This clonotype showed up many times. The chain recombines TRBV7-9 with TRBJ2-2; 10 nucleotides align to TRBD2. This CDR3 region has 15 residues. V was clipped by 8 bases and J by 1 base; unmatched bases: 4. Germline assignment: CDR1 SEHNR and CDR2 FQNEAQ (reference sequence). CDR3 nucleotide sequence: TGTGCCAGCGGGATAGCGGGAGGGAACACCGGGGAGCTGTTTTTT. It translates to CASGIAGGNTGELFF. The variable domain in full, with the rest retrieved from reference TRBV7-9 and TRBJ2-2, is DTGVSQNPRHKITKRGQNVTFRCDPISEHNRLYWYRQTLGQGPEFLTYFQNEAQLEKSRLLSDRFSAERPKGSFSTLEIQRTEQGDSAMYLCASGIAGGNTGELFFGEGSRLTVL.

This clonotype was seen ten or more times. The chain carries TRBV11-1 and TRBJ2-1, with TRBD1 matching 8 bases. Trimming at V came to 3 bases and at J to 2 bases, leaving 12 bases not matched to a gene. The germline V gene has CDR1 SGHAT and CDR2 FQDESV (reference sequence). The CDR3 consists of 18 residues. CDR3 protein: CASSFPTGESFTYNEQFF. In DNA form, the CDR3 reads TGTGCCAGCAGCTTTCCGACAGGGGAATCTTTTACCTACAATGAGCAGTTCTTC.

The chain has TRBV10-3 and TRBJ2-3; 12 bases align to TRBD2. The CDR3 contains 16 residues. The germline gives CDR1 ENHRY, CDR2 SYGVKD. V was pared by 6 bases and J by 0 bases, with 4 bases of the junction left unmatched. CDR3 sequence (DNA): TGTGCCATCAGCGGAGGGACTAGCGGGAGCACAGATACGCAGTATTTT. Translation: CAISGGTSGSTDTQYF.

The chain is built from TRBV5-1 and TRBJ1-1; 8 bases are shared with TRBD1. CDR3 length: 15 residues. The ends lost 5 bases at V and 1 base at J; junction bases unmatched: 7. From germline, CDR1 is SGHRS and CDR2 YFSETQ. The CDR3 here is CASRRPGQENTEAFF. In DNA form, the CDR3 reads TGCGCCAGCAGACGGCCGGGACAGGAGAACACTGAAGCTTTCTTT.

This clonotype was detected ten times or more. The rearrangement uses TRBV20-1 and TRBJ2-1; D perhaps matches TRBD1 (8 bases). Looked up from germline, CDR1 is DFQATT and CDR2 is SNEGSKA (reference sequence). V dropped 5 bases and J dropped 0 bases, with 23 bases sitting between them. The CDR3 runs 18 residues. The CDR3 loop reads CSAGGQGPLAYSYNEQFF. The CDR3 region has the DNA TGCAGTGCTGGAGGACAGGGACCACTAGCGTACTCCTACAATGAGCAGTTCTTC.

This clonotype has at least ten counts. The chain links TRBV3-1 to TRBJ2-5; D gene ambiguous. The V end was cut by 4 bases, the J end by 7 bases, with 10 bases between. The CDR3 spans 12 residues. Germline CDR1 is LGHDT and CDR2 is YNNKEL (reference sequence). Here the CDR3 DNA reads TGTGCCAGCAGCCCCCGGAGCTGGACCCAGTACTTC. The encoded protein is CASSPRSWTQYF.

This clonotype came up a few times. The chain combines TRBV15 with TRBJ2-1; 11 positions agree with TRBD1. CDR1 is LNHNV, CDR2 YYDKDF, per germline (reference sequence). Unmatched junction bases numbered 1, after V lost 5 bases and J lost 7 bases. CDR3 length: 13 amino acids. The CDR3 DNA is TGTGCCACCAGCGGACAGGGGGCAAATGAGCAGTTCTTC. Protein sequence: CATSGQGANEQFF.

In its sample, this clonotype was seen a few times. The chain carries TRBV19 and TRBJ2-7; no definite D call. The CDR3 totals 13 residues. Germline CDR1 reads LNHDA; CDR2 reads SQIVND (reference sequence). V was clipped by 6 bases and J by 5 bases, with 14 bases between them. The CDR3 region is CASRSEVRDEQYF. The CDR3 nucleotides read TGTGCCAGTAGGAGCGAGGTGCGCGACGAGCAGTACTTC.

This clonotype was seen ten or more times. J is TRBJ2-1 and V is TRBV11-2; the D gene is possibly TRBD2 (6 bases). The germline V and J ends were trimmed by 1 base and 3 bases, with 19 bases remaining between them. From germline, CDR1 is SGHAT and CDR2 FQNNGV. CDR3 length: 18 residues. The CDR3 DNA follows: TGTGCCAGCAGCTTAGTTTCTTGGTTTGGGGGACTCTACAATGAGCAGTTCTTC. Translated, it gives CASSLVSWFGGLYNEQFF.

The chain uses TRBV7-9 and TRBJ1-1; D remains unclear. The CDR3 runs 10 residues. Trimming stripped 2 bases from V and 9 bases from J, with 4 bases between. Germline CDR1 is SEHNR and CDR2 is FQNEAQ (reference sequence). This CDR3 reads CASSLRKAFF. The CDR3 nucleotides read TGTGCCAGCAGCTTACGGAAAGCTTTCTTT.

About this clonotype: This may stem from a read error, because a much larger clone lies one nucleotide away. The chain joins TRBV4-1 to TRBJ2-7, with unresolved D. Germline CDR1 and CDR2: MGHRA and YSYEKL. This CDR3 contains 14 residues. CDR3 DNA: TGCGCCAGCAACCAAGATTCGGGTTCCTACGAGCAGTACTTC. Translation gives CASNQDSGSYEQYF.

This clonotype was recorded many times. The chain uses TRBV20-1 and TRBJ2-2, with 7 bases lining up with TRBD2. J was trimmed by 6 bases and V by 0 bases; bases with no gene match: 7. The CDR3 extends over 15 amino acids. CDR1 DFQATT and CDR2 SNEGSKA come from the germline V gene (reference sequence). This CDR3 is CSARDQEGGSGELFF. CDR3 DNA sequence: TGCAGTGCTAGAGATCAGGAGGGAGGGTCCGGGGAGCTGTTTTTT.

J is TRBJ2-1 and V is TRBV19; D not certain. Germline V lookup: CDR1 LNHDA, CDR2 SQIVND (reference sequence). There are 12 residues in the CDR3. The germline V and J ends were trimmed by 5 bases and 10 bases, with 12 bases remaining between them. The CDR3 DNA reads as TGTGCCAGTAGTTTTCCCATTGGGGAGCAGTTCTTC. Its protein product is CASSFPIGEQFF. Supplemented by reference TRBV19 and TRBJ2-1, the full variable domain reads DGGITQSPKYLFRKEGQNVTLSCEQNLNHDAMYWYRQDPGQGLRLIYYSQIVNDFQKGDIAEGYSVSREKKESFPLTVTSAQKNPTAFYLCASSFPIGEQFFGPGTRLTVL.

This rearrangement joins TRBV2 to TRBJ2-1, with a possible D match to TRBD1 (5 bases). Trimming left V 11 bases short and J 4 bases short, with 15 bases between. CDR1 and CDR2 from the germline V gene are SNHLY and FYNNEI. The CDR3 sequence is 13 residues long. The DNA for the CDR3 is TGTGCCGGAGCTATGGGGCCGTACAATGAGCAGTTCTTC. This translates into CAGAMGPYNEQFF.

This clonotype occurred many times. CDR3 amino acids: CASSGTYEQYF. As DNA, the CDR3 is TGTGCCAGCAGCGGGACCTACGAGCAGTACTTC. The V and J genes are TRBV5-6 and TRBJ2-7; D not certain. CDR1 SGHDT and CDR2 YYEEEE come from the germline V gene. Trimming stripped 4 bases from V and 2 bases from J, with 4 bases between. The CDR3 totals 11 residues.

This clonotype was observed a handful of times. The rearrangement uses TRBV20-1 and TRBJ2-2; 9 nucleotides align to TRBD2. In germline, CDR1 is DFQATT, CDR2 SNEGSKA (reference sequence). The CDR3 loop spans 16 amino acids. Germline trimming cut 6 bases from V and 4 bases from J; bases unmatched to any gene: 12. CDR3 DNA sequence: TGCAGTGCCAGTCGGTTCGCGGGAGGGACCACCGGGGAGCTGTTTTTT. Amino acids: CSASRFAGGTTGELFF.

This clonotype was seen ten or more times. CDR3 protein: CASSYGYGLAGVEQYF. The CDR3, as DNA: TGTGCCAGCAGTTACGGTTATGGACTAGCGGGAGTTGAGCAGTACTTC. The rearrangement uses TRBV6-5 and TRBJ2-7, with 13 bases fitting TRBD2. The CDR3 covers 16 residues. Trimming removed 2 bases from V and 7 bases from J; junction bases left unmatched: 8. Germline V gene lookup returns CDR1 MNHEY and CDR2 SVGAGI.

V is TRBV5-1 and J is TRBJ1-6; D is uncertain. The CDR3 covers 13 residues. The germline gives CDR1 SGHRS, CDR2 YFSETQ. Trimming removed 4 bases at V and 8 bases at J, with 10 bases between. The CDR3 sequence is CASSANEDSPLHF. The CDR3 DNA is TGCGCCAGCAGCGCCAACGAGGATTCACCCCTCCACTTT.

This clonotype was found many times. This chain connects TRBV12-3 or TRBV12-4 to TRBJ2-2, with 7 bases matching TRBD1. This CDR3 region has 16 residues. J gave up 6 bases and V 6 bases, and 13 bases lay outside the gene matches. CDR3 coding DNA: TGTGCCAGCAGCTTCGAGAGACAGGGAATAGCCGGGGAGCTGTTTTTT. Protein product: CASSFERQGIAGELFF.

This clonotype appeared many times. This chain uses TRBV5-1 with TRBJ2-1, with TRBD1 identical over 8 bases. The CDR3 length is 13 residues. Germline CDR1 and CDR2: SGHRS and YFSETQ. V was pared by 7 bases and J by 5 bases, with 5 bases of the junction left unmatched. Here the CDR3 DNA reads TGCGCCAGCGAGGGACAGGCCGACAATGAGCAGTTCTTC. It encodes CASEGQADNEQFF.

The genes are TRBV5-1 and TRBJ2-7; 9 bases align to TRBD2. The CDR3 length is 15 residues. After removal of 4 bases from V and 5 bases from J, the junction contained 10 bases not matched to a gene. From germline, CDR1 is SGHRS and CDR2 YFSETQ. CDR3 nucleotide sequence: TGCGCCAGCAGCCTCACCGGGACTAGCCCCGACGAGCAGTACTTC. Its translation: CASSLTGTSPDEQYF.